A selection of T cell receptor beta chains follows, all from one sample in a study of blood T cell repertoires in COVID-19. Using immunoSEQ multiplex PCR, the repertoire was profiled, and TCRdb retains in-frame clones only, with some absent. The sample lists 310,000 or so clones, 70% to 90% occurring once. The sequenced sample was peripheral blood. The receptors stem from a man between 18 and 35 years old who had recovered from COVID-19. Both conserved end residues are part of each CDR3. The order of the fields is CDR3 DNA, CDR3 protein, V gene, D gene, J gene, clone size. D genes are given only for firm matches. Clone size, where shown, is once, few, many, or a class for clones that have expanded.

cdr3_nt: TGTGCCAGCAGCGGATCACTAGCGGGAGCCCAAGATACGCAGTATTTT
cdr3_aa: CASSGSLAGAQDTQYF
v_call: TRBV5-4
d_call: TRBD2
j_call: TRBJ2-3
clone_size: -

cdr3_nt: TGTGCCATATCCGGGAGTTCAGATACGCAGTATTTT
cdr3_aa: CAISGSSDTQYF
v_call: TRBV10-3
d_call: -
j_call: TRBJ2-3
clone_size: -

cdr3_nt: TGTGCCAGCAGCGAGCACCCCTCAGGGGAAGAGACCCAGTACTTC
cdr3_aa: CASSEHPSGEETQYF
v_call: TRBV6-5
d_call: -
j_call: TRBJ2-5
clone_size: -

cdr3_nt: TGTGCCAGCAGCCAAGCGAGACTAGCGGGAGGCCGGGGAGATACGCAGTATTTT
cdr3_aa: CASSQARLAGGRGDTQYF
v_call: TRBV14
d_call: TRBD2
j_call: TRBJ2-3
clone_size: -

cdr3_nt: TGTGCCAGCAGTGAGACTAGCGGGAGGGCCGATGAGCAGTTCTTC
cdr3_aa: CASSETSGRADEQFF
v_call: TRBV2
d_call: TRBD2
j_call: TRBJ2-1
clone_size: -

cdr3_nt: TGTGCCAGCGAATATACCGGGACACCTCCTTATGGCTACACCTTC
cdr3_aa: CASEYTGTPPYGYTF
v_call: TRBV28
d_call: -
j_call: TRBJ1-2
clone_size: -

cdr3_nt: TGTGCCAGCAGTCCTCAGGGGGGAAGTAATGAAAAACTGTTTTTT
cdr3_aa: CASSPQGGSNEKLFF
v_call: TRBV28
d_call: TRBD1
j_call: TRBJ1-4
clone_size: -

cdr3_nt: TGTGCCAGCAGCGTCCAGACAGTGAACACTGAAGCTTTCTTT
cdr3_aa: CASSVQTVNTEAFF
v_call: TRBV9
d_call: -
j_call: TRBJ1-1
clone_size: -

cdr3_nt: TGTGCCAGCAGCGCCGGACAGGTCAATCAGCCCCAGCATTTT
cdr3_aa: CASSAGQVNQPQHF
v_call: TRBV9
d_call: TRBD1
j_call: TRBJ1-5
clone_size: -

cdr3_nt: TGTGCCAGCACCCTATCCTACGGGGGAGGTTACGAGCAGTACTTC
cdr3_aa: CASTLSYGGGYEQYF
v_call: TRBV27
d_call: -
j_call: TRBJ2-7
clone_size: -

cdr3_nt: TGTGCCAGCAGCTCCGGGACTAGCGGCTACAATGAGCAGTTCTTC
cdr3_aa: CASSSGTSGYNEQFF
v_call: TRBV6-2/TRBV6-3
d_call: TRBD2
j_call: TRBJ2-1
clone_size: -

cdr3_nt: TGCGCCAGCAGCCCCCGCGCGGGACAGTCTACCCACGAGCAGTACTTC
cdr3_aa: CASSPRAGQSTHEQYF
v_call: TRBV5-1
d_call: -
j_call: TRBJ2-7
clone_size: -

cdr3_nt: TGTGCCAGTACGCGGGGGAACACTGAAGCTTTCTTT
cdr3_aa: CASTRGNTEAFF
v_call: TRBV19
d_call: -
j_call: TRBJ1-1
clone_size: -

cdr3_nt: TGTGCCAGCAGCCAAGATCCCCGCATAGAACCCACCGGGGAGCTGTTTTTT
cdr3_aa: CASSQDPRIEPTGELFF
v_call: TRBV3-1/TRBV3-2
d_call: -
j_call: TRBJ2-2
clone_size: once

cdr3_nt: TGCAGTGCTAGTCCCGGGGGACAGATTAGCAATCAGCCCCAGCATTTT
cdr3_aa: CSASPGGQISNQPQHF
v_call: TRBV20-1
d_call: TRBD1
j_call: TRBJ1-5
clone_size: once

cdr3_nt: TGTGCCAGCAGCCCGGGACAGGGAGCTATCTACGAGCAGTACTTC
cdr3_aa: CASSPGQGAIYEQYF
v_call: TRBV3-1/TRBV3-2
d_call: TRBD1
j_call: TRBJ2-7
clone_size: -

cdr3_nt: TGTGCCAGCAGCCCAAAACTAGCGGGAGATGTTGAGCAGTACTTC
cdr3_aa: CASSPKLAGDVEQYF
v_call: TRBV11-2
d_call: TRBD2
j_call: TRBJ2-7
clone_size: -

cdr3_nt: TGTGCCAGCAGCCAAGGGGACAGCAATGAGCAGTTCTTC
cdr3_aa: CASSQGDSNEQFF
v_call: TRBV27
d_call: TRBD1
j_call: TRBJ2-1
clone_size: -

cdr3_nt: TGCGCCAGCAGTACAGGGCGCTCCTACAATGAGCAGTTCTTC
cdr3_aa: CASSTGRSYNEQFF
v_call: TRBV4-1
d_call: -
j_call: TRBJ2-1
clone_size: -

cdr3_nt: TGCGCCAGCAGCCAAGATCGAGTGGGGGCGGGTGCGGGGGAGCTGTTTTTT
cdr3_aa: CASSQDRVGAGAGELFF
v_call: TRBV4-3
d_call: -
j_call: TRBJ2-2
clone_size: -

cdr3_nt: TGTGCCAGTAGTACCCTGGGTAGCGGTAGCTCCTACGAGCAGTACTTC
cdr3_aa: CASSTLGSGSSYEQYF
v_call: TRBV19
d_call: -
j_call: TRBJ2-7
clone_size: -

cdr3_nt: TGTGCCAGCAGTCGACTGGGGAAGAGCGGGGAGACCCAGTACTTC
cdr3_aa: CASSRLGKSGETQYF
v_call: TRBV27
d_call: -
j_call: TRBJ2-5
clone_size: -

cdr3_nt: TGTGCCAGTAGTATGGGGGCCAGGATCCAAGAGACCCAGTACTTC
cdr3_aa: CASSMGARIQETQYF
v_call: TRBV19
d_call: -
j_call: TRBJ2-5
clone_size: once

cdr3_nt: TGTGCCAGCAGGGAGTGGGGGGTAGGGAACACTGAAGCTTTCTTT
cdr3_aa: CASREWGVGNTEAFF
v_call: TRBV27
d_call: -
j_call: TRBJ1-1
clone_size: -

cdr3_nt: TGTGCCAGTAGTACTTTAGGGACAGCAACCAAAAACATTCAGTACTTC
cdr3_aa: CASSTLGTATKNIQYF
v_call: TRBV19
d_call: TRBD1
j_call: TRBJ2-4
clone_size: -

cdr3_nt: TGTGCCAGTAGTATCGAGGGTATGAACACTGAAGCTTTCTTT
cdr3_aa: CASSIEGMNTEAFF
v_call: TRBV19
d_call: -
j_call: TRBJ1-1
clone_size: -

cdr3_nt: TGTGCCAGCAGTTTCCCTCTAGCGGGGCACAATGAGCAGTTCTTC
cdr3_aa: CASSFPLAGHNEQFF
v_call: TRBV6-2/TRBV6-3
d_call: TRBD2
j_call: TRBJ2-1
clone_size: -

cdr3_nt: TGTGCCAGCAGTGAAACCGGGGACAGGCGGCTGAGTGAAAAACTGTTTTTT
cdr3_aa: CASSETGDRRLSEKLFF
v_call: TRBV6-1
d_call: TRBD1
j_call: TRBJ1-4
clone_size: -

cdr3_nt: TGTGCCAGCAGTCCCCCTGGGAGACAGGAGTACTTC
cdr3_aa: CASSPPGRQEYF
v_call: TRBV27
d_call: -
j_call: TRBJ2-7
clone_size: -

cdr3_nt: TGCGCCAGCAGCTTCGGACTAGCGGAACTCTACAATGAGCAGTTCTTC
cdr3_aa: CASSFGLAELYNEQFF
v_call: TRBV5-1
d_call: TRBD2
j_call: TRBJ2-1
clone_size: -

cdr3_nt: TGTGCCAGCAGTCTCGGGACAGGATATGGCTACACCTTC
cdr3_aa: CASSLGTGYGYTF
v_call: TRBV12-3/TRBV12-4
d_call: TRBD1
j_call: TRBJ1-2
clone_size: -

cdr3_nt: TGCGCCAGCAGCTCCTGGACAGGGGGGAACACCGGGGAGCTGTTTTTT
cdr3_aa: CASSSWTGGNTGELFF
v_call: TRBV5-1
d_call: TRBD1
j_call: TRBJ2-2
clone_size: -

cdr3_nt: TGTGCCAGCAGCTTTGGTGCGGTAAATAATTCACCCCTCCACTTT
cdr3_aa: CASSFGAVNNSPLHF
v_call: TRBV7-9
d_call: -
j_call: TRBJ1-6
clone_size: -

cdr3_nt: TGTGCCAGCAGCTCAGAAAACACAGATACGCAGTATTTT
cdr3_aa: CASSSENTDTQYF
v_call: TRBV7-8
d_call: -
j_call: TRBJ2-3
clone_size: -

cdr3_nt: TGCAGCGTTGATCATCGGGAGAGAGCGACCCAGTACTTC
cdr3_aa: CSVDHRERATQYF
v_call: TRBV29-1
d_call: -
j_call: TRBJ2-5
clone_size: -

cdr3_nt: TGCGCCAGCAACGGTGGACAGGGGGCAGAGACCCAGTACTTC
cdr3_aa: CASNGGQGAETQYF
v_call: TRBV5-1
d_call: TRBD1
j_call: TRBJ2-5
clone_size: -

cdr3_nt: TGCGCCAGCAGCATGGGACAGGGCGAGACCCAGTACTTC
cdr3_aa: CASSMGQGETQYF
v_call: TRBV5-1
d_call: TRBD1
j_call: TRBJ2-5
clone_size: -

cdr3_nt: TGTGCCAGCAGCCAGACTTACCGGGGGGCCTACGTCGAGCAGTACTTC
cdr3_aa: CASSQTYRGAYVEQYF
v_call: TRBV4-2
d_call: -
j_call: TRBJ2-7
clone_size: -

cdr3_nt: TGTGCCAGCAGCCGGGGACAGCAAGAGACCCAGTACTTC
cdr3_aa: CASSRGQQETQYF
v_call: TRBV7-3
d_call: TRBD1
j_call: TRBJ2-5
clone_size: -

cdr3_nt: TGTGCCAGCAGTGGTACAGACCTGTATAGCTCCTATAATTCACCCCTCCACTTT
cdr3_aa: CASSGTDLYSSYNSPLHF
v_call: TRBV6-1
d_call: -
j_call: TRBJ1-6
clone_size: -

cdr3_nt: TGTGCCAGCAGTGGACCCGCGGGGGGAGAGACCCAGTACTTC
cdr3_aa: CASSGPAGGETQYF
v_call: TRBV2
d_call: TRBD2
j_call: TRBJ2-5
clone_size: -

cdr3_nt: TGTGCCAGCTCTGCGGGGCCCTCTGGAAACACCATATATTTT
cdr3_aa: CASSAGPSGNTIYF
v_call: TRBV7-9
d_call: -
j_call: TRBJ1-3
clone_size: -

cdr3_nt: TGTGCCAGCTCCCCGATTGATGACAGGGGTCTATATGGCTACACCTTC
cdr3_aa: CASSPIDDRGLYGYTF
v_call: TRBV18
d_call: TRBD1
j_call: TRBJ1-2
clone_size: -

cdr3_nt: TGTCTACGTAGGACACCTACCTACGAGCAGTACTTC
cdr3_aa: CLRRTPTYEQYF
v_call: TRBV30
d_call: -
j_call: TRBJ2-7
clone_size: -

cdr3_nt: TGCGCCAGCAGCCCTAACATCGGGACAGGGAGGGATACGCAGTATTTT
cdr3_aa: CASSPNIGTGRDTQYF
v_call: TRBV5-1
d_call: TRBD1
j_call: TRBJ2-3
clone_size: once

cdr3_nt: TGTGCCAGCAGTTTATGGCCAGATAAATACGAGCAGTACTTC
cdr3_aa: CASSLWPDKYEQYF
v_call: TRBV27
d_call: -
j_call: TRBJ2-7
clone_size: -

cdr3_nt: TGTGCCAGCGGGGGACAGGGGACGTCACCCCTCCACTTT
cdr3_aa: CASGGQGTSPLHF
v_call: TRBV25-1
d_call: TRBD1
j_call: TRBJ1-6
clone_size: -

cdr3_nt: TGTGCCAGCAGCGTAGATGGACACGGTTATAATTCACCCCTCCACTTT
cdr3_aa: CASSVDGHGYNSPLHF
v_call: TRBV9
d_call: -
j_call: TRBJ1-6
clone_size: -

cdr3_nt: TGTGCCAGCAGCTCGCTGTTGGGGGGGATAGCGAGGGGCGAGCAGTACTTC
cdr3_aa: CASSSLLGGIARGEQYF
v_call: TRBV5-6
d_call: TRBD2
j_call: TRBJ2-7
clone_size: -

cdr3_nt: TGTGCCAGCAGCTTAGAGCCGAGGGCGGCCTACAATGAGCAGTTCTTC
cdr3_aa: CASSLEPRAAYNEQFF
v_call: TRBV7-8
d_call: -
j_call: TRBJ2-1
clone_size: few

cdr3_nt: TGCAGTGCTAGTATAACAGACAACACTGAAGCTTTCTTT
cdr3_aa: CSASITDNTEAFF
v_call: TRBV20-1
d_call: -
j_call: TRBJ1-1
clone_size: -